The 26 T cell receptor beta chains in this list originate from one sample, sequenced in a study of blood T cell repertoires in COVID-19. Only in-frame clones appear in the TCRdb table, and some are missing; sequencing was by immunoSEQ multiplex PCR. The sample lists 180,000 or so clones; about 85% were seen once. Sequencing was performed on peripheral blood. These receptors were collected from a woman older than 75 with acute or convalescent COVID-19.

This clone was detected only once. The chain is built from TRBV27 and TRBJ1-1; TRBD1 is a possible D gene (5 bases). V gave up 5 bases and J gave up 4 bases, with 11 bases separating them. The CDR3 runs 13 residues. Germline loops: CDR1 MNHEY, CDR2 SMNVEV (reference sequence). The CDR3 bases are TGTGCCAGCAGTGACAGAAGGAGCACTGAAGCTTTCTTT. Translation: CASSDRRSTEAFF.

Written as DNA, the CDR3 is TGCGCCAGCAGCTTAGGGACTCCCAACACCGGGGAGCTGTTTTTT. Residues: CASSLGTPNTGELFF. The J gene is TRBJ2-2, the V gene TRBV5-1; tentative D call: TRBD2 (6 bases). CDR3 length: 15 residues. Germline assignment: CDR1 SGHRS and CDR2 YFSETQ. Trimming took 2 bases from V and 2 from J, leaving 10 bases between them.

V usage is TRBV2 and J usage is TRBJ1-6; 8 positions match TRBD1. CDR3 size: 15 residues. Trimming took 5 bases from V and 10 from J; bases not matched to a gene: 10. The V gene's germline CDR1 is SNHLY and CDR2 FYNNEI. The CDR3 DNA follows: TGTGCCAGCAGTCGTAGGACAGGGAGGGAATCACCCCTCCACTTT. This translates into CASSRRTGRESPLHF.

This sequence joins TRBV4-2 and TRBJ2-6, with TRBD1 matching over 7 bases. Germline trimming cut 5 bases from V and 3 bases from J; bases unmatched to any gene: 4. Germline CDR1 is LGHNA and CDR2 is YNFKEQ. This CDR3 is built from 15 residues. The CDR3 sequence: CASSNRGSGANVLTF. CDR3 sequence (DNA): TGTGCCAGCAGCAACAGGGGAAGTGGGGCCAACGTCCTGACTTTC.

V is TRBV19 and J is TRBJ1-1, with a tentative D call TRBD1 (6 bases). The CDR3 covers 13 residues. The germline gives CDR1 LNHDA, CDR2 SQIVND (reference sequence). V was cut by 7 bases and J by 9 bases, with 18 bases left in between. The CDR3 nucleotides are TGTGCCAGTATCTGGGGCGGATGGGGGCAAGCTTTCTTT. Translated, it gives CASIWGGWGQAFF.

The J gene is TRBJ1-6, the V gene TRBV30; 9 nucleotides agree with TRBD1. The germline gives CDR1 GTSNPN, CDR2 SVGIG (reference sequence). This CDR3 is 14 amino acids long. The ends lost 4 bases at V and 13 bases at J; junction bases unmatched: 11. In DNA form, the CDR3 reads TGTGCCTGGACCCCGACAGGGGGTATAACTCCCCTCCACTTT. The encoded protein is CAWTPTGGITPLHF. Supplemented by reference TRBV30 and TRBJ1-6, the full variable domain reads SQTIHQWPATLVQPVGSPLSLECTVEGTSNPNLYWYRQAAGRGLQLLFYSVGIGQISSEVPQNLSASRPQDRQFILSSKKLLLSDSGFYLCAWTPTGGITPLHFGNGTRLTVT.

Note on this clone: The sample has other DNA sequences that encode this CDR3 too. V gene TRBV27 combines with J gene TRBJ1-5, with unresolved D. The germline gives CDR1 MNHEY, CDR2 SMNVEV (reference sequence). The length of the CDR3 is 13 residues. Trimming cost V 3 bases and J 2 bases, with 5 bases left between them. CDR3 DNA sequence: TGTGCCAGCAGTTTCAGCGGCAATCAGCCCCAGCATTTT. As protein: CASSFSGNQPQHF.

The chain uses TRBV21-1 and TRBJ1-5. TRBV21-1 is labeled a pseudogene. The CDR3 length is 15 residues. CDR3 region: CASSPPKRGDQPQHF. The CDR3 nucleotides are TGTGCCAGCAGCCCCCCCAAGAGAGGAGATCAGCCCCAGCATTTT.

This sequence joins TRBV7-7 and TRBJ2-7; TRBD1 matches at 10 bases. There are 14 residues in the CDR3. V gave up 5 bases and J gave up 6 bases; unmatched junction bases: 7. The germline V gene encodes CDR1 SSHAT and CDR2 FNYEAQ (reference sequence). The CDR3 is CASSRRDRGSEQYF. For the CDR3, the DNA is TGTGCCAGCAGCCGCCGGGACAGGGGATCCGAGCAGTACTTC. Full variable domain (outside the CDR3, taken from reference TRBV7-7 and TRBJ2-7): GAGVSQSPRYKVTKRGQDVTLRCDPISSHATLYWYQQALGQGPEFLTYFNYEAQPDKSGLPSDRFSAERPEGSISTLTIQRTEQRDSAMYRCASSRRDRGSEQYFGPGTRLTVT.

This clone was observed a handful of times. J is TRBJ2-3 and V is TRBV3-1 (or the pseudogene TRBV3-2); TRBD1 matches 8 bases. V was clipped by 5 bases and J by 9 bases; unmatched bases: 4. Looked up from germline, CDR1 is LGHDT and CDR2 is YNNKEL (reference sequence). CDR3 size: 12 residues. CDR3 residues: CASSFRGLTQYF. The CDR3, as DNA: TGTGCCAGCAGCTTCAGGGGGCTGACGCAGTATTTT.

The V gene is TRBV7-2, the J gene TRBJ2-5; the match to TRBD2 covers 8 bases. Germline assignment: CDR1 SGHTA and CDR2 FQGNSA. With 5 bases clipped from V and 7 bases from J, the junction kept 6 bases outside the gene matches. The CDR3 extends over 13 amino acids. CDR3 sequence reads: CASSPGGAGTQYF. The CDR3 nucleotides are TGTGCCAGCAGCCCCGGGGGGGCTGGGACCCAGTACTTC.

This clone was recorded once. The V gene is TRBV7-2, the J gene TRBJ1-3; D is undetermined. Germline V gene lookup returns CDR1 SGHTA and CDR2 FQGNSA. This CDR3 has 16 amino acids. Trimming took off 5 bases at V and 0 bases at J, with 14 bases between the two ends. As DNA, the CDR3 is TGTGCCAGCAGCCTCGAGGGCAGAGACTCTGGAAACACCATATATTTT. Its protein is CASSLEGRDSGNTIYF.

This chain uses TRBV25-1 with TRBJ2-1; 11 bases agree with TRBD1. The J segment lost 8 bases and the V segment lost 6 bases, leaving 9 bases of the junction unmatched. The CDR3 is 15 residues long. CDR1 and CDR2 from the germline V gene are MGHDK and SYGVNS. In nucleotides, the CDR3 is TGTGCCAGCAGGGGCCCGGGGACAGGGGGACATGAGCAGTTCTTC. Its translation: CASRGPGTGGHEQFF.

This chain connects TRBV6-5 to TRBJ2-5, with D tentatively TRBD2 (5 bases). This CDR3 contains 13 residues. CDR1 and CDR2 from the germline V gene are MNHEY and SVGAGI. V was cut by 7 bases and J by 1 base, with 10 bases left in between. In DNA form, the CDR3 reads TGTGCCAGCAAAGACCGGGGCCAAGAGACCCAGTACTTC. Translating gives CASKDRGQETQYF.

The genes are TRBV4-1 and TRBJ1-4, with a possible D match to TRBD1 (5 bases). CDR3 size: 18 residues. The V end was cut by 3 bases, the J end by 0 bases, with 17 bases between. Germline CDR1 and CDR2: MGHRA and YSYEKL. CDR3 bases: TGCGCCAGCAGCCACTTAAAGGGGCAGAGTCCAACTAATGAAAAACTGTTTTTT. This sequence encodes CASSHLKGQSPTNEKLFF.

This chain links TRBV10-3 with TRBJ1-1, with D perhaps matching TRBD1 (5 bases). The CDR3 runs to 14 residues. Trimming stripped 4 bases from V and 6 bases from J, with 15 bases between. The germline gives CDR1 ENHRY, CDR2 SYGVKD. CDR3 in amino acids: CAISGLTGGAEAFF. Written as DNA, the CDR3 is TGTGCCATCAGTGGGTTGACCGGGGGGGCTGAAGCTTTCTTT.

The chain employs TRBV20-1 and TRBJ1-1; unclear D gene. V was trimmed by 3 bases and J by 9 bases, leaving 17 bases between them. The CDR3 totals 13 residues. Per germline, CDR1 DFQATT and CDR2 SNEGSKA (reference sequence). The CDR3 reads CSASPGRGTKAFF. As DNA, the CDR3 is TGCAGTGCTAGTCCCGGCCGGGGTACCAAAGCTTTCTTT.

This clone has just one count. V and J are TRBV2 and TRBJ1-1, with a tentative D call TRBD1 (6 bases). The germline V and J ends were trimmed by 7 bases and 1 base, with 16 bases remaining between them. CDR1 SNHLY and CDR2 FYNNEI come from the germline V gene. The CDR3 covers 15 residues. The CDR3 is CASTLSTGRNTEAFF. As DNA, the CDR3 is TGTGCCAGCACTCTATCGACAGGACGGAACACTGAAGCTTTCTTT.

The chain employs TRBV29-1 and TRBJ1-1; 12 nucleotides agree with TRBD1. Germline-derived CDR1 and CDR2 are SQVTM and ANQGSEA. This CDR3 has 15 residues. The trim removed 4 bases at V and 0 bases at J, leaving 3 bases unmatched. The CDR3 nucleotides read TGCAGCGTTGGGGGACAGGGGGCGATGAACACTGAAGCTTTCTTT. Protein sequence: CSVGGQGAMNTEAFF.

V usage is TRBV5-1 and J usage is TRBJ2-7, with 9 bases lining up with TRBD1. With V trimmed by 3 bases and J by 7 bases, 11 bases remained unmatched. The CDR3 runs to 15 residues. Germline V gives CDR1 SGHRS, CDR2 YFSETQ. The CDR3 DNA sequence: TGCGCCAGCAGCTCAGCCGGGACAGGGTTCGAAGAGCAGTACTTC. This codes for CASSSAGTGFEEQYF.

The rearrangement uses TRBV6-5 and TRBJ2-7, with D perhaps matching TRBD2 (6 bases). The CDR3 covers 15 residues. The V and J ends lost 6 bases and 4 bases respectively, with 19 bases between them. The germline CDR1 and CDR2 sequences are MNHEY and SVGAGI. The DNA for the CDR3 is TGTGCCAGCAGACTTTCGGGGGTAGAATTGTACGAGCAGTACTTC. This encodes CASRLSGVELYEQYF.

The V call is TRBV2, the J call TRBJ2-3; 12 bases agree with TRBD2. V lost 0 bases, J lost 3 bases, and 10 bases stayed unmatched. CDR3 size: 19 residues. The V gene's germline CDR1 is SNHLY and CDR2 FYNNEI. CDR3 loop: CASSEAPWASGGATDTQYF. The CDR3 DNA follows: TGTGCCAGCAGTGAAGCCCCGTGGGCTAGCGGGGGGGCTACAGATACGCAGTATTTT.

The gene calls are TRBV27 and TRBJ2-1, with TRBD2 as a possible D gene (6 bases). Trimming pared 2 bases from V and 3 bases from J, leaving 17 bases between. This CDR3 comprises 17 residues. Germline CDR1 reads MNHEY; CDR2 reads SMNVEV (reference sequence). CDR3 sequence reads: CASSLNLAGGGYNEQFF. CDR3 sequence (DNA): TGTGCCAGCAGTTTAAATTTGGCTGGGGGAGGCTACAATGAGCAGTTCTTC.

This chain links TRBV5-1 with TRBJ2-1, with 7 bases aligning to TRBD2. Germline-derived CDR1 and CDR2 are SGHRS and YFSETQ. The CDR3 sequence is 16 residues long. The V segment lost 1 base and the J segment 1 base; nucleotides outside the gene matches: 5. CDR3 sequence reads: CASSLSWEGSYNEQFF. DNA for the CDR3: TGCGCCAGCAGCTTGTCGTGGGAGGGTTCCTACAATGAGCAGTTCTTC.

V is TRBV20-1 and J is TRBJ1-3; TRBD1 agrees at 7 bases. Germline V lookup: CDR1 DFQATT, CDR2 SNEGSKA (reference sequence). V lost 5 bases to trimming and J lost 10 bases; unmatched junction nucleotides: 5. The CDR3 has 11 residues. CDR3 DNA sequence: TGCAGTGCTCGACAGGGTACTACCATATATTTT. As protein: CSARQGTTIYF.

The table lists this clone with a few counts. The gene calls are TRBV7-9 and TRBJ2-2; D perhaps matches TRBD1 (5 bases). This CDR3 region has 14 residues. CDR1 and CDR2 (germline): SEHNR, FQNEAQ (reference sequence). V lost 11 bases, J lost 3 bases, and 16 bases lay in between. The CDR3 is CALTGRVDTGELFF. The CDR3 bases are TGTGCCCTCACGGGCAGGGTGGACACCGGGGAGCTGTTTTTT. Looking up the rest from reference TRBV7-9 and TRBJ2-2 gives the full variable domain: DTGVSQNPRHKITKRGQNVTFRCDPISEHNRLYWYRQTLGQGPEFLTYFQNEAQLEKSRLLSDRFSAERPKGSFSTLEIQRTEQGDSAMYLCALTGRVDTGELFFGEGSRLTVL.